This TCR beta chain was recorded in a study of OX40 agonist ivuxolimab in advanced cancers. Using immunoSEQ multiplex PCR, the repertoire was profiled, and TCRdb retains in-frame clones only, with some absent. Here the sample spans about 66,000 clones, over 60% being singletons. Germline-derived CDR1 and CDR2 are MNHNY and SVGAGI (reference sequence). V shed 2 bases, J shed 8 bases, and the junction held 11 bases outside the gene matches. This CDR3 is 15 amino acids long. Researchers took blood at baseline, on cycle 4 day 1, and on cycle 7 day 1. This clone showed up just once. The receptor was isolated from an adult with an advanced solid tumor such as melanoma, head and neck, liver or kidney cancer. The chain joins TRBV6-6 to TRBJ1-2, with 7 bases lining up with TRBD1. This specimen was CD4+ or CD8+ T cells sorted from blood, taken in a trial of the OX40 agonist ivuxolimab. The CDR3 DNA sequence: TGTGCCAGCAGTTACGGATCAGGACAGGAGGGCGGCTACACCTTC. Its translation is CASSYGSGQEGGYTF.